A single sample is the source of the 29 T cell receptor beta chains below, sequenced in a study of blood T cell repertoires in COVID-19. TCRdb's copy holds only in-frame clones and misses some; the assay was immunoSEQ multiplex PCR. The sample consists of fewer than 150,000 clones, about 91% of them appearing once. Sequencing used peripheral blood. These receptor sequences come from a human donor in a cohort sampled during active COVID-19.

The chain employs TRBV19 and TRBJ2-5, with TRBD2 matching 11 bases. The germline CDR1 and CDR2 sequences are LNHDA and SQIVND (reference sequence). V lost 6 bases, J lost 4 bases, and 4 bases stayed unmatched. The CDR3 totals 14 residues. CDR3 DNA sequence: TGTGCCAGTAGCAGAACTAGCGGGGGAGAGACCCAGTACTTC. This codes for CASSRTSGGETQYF.

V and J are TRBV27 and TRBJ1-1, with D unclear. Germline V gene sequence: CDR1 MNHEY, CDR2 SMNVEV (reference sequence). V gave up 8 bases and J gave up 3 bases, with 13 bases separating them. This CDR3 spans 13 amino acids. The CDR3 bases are TGTGCCAGCGGTCATCGGGGAGACACTGAAGCTTTCTTT. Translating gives CASGHRGDTEAFF.

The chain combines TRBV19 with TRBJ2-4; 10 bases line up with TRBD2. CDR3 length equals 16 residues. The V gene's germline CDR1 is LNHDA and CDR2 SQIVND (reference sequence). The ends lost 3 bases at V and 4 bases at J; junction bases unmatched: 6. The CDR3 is CASSILLAGAKNIQYF. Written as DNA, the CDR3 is TGTGCCAGTAGTATTCTCCTAGCGGGGGCTAAAAACATTCAGTACTTC.

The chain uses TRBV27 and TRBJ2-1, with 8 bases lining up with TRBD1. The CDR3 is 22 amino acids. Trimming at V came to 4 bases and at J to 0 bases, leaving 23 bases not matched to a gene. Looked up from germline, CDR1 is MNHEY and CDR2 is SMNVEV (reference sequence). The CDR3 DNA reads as TGTGCCAGCAGTTCTTGGACACTGGACAGGGTAAAGTTGGTCCTCTCCTACAATGAGCAGTTCTTC. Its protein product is CASSSWTLDRVKLVLSYNEQFF.

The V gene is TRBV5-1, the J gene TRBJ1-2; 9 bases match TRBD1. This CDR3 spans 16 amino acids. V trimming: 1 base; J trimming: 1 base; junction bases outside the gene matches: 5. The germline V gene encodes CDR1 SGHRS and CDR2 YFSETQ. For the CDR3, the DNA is TGCGCCAGCAGCTTGCAAACAGGGGGCGATAACTATGGCTACACCTTC. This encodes CASSLQTGGDNYGYTF.

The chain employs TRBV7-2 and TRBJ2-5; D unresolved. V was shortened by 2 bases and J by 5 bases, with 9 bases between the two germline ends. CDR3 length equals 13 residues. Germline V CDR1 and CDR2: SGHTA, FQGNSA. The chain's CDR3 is CASSLNPPETQYF. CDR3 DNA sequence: TGTGCCAGCAGCTTAAATCCTCCTGAGACCCAGTACTTC.

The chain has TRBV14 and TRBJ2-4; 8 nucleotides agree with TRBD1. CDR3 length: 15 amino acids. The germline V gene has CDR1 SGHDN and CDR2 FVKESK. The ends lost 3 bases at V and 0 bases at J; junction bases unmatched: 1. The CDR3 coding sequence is TGTGCCAGCAGCCACACAGGGGGAGCCAAAAACATTCAGTACTTC. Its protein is CASSHTGGAKNIQYF.

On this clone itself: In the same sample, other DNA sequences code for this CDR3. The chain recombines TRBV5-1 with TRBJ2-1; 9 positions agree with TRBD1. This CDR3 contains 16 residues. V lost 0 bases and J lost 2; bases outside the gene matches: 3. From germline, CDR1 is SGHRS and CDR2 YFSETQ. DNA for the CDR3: TGCGCCAGCAGCTTGGGGGGACAGGGCGCCTACAATGAGCAGTTCTTC. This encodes CASSLGGQGAYNEQFF.

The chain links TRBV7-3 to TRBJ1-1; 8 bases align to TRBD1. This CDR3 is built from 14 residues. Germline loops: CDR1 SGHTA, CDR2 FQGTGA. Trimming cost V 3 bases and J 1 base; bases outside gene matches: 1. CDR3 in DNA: TGTGCCAGCAGCTTTGGGACAGGGAACACTGAAGCTTTCTTT. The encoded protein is CASSFGTGNTEAFF.

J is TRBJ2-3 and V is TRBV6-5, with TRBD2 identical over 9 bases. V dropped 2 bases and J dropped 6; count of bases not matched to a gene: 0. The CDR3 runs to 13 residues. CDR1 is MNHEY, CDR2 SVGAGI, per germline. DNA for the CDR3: TGTGCCAGCAGTTACGGGACTAGCGATACGCAGTATTTT. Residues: CASSYGTSDTQYF.

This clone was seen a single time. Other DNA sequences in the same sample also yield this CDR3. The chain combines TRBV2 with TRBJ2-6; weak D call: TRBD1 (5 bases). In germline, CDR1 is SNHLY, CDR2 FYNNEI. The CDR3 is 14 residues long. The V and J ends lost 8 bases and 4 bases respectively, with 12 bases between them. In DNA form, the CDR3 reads TGTGCCAGCGGTCAGGGTCGGGGGGCCAACGTCCTGACTTTC. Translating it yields CASGQGRGANVLTF.

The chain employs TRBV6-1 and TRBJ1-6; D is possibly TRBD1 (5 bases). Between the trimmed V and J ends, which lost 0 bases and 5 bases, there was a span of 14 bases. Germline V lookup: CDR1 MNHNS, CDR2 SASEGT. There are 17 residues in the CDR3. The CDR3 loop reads CASSEAVGGTDNSPLHF. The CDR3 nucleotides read TGTGCCAGCAGTGAAGCGGTCGGGGGGACCGATAATTCACCCCTCCACTTT.

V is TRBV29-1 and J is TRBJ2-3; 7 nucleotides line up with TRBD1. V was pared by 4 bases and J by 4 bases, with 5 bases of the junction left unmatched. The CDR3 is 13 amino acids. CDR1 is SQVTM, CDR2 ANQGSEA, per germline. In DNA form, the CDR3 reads TGCAGCGTTGCTCCTGGACAGGCAGATACGCAGTATTTT. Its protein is CSVAPGQADTQYF.

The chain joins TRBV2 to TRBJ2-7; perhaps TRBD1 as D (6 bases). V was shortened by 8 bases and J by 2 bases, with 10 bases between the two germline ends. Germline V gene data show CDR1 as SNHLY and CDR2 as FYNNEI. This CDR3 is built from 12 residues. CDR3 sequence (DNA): TGTGCCAGCCAAAGGGACACCTACGAGCAGTACTTC. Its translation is CASQRDTYEQYF.

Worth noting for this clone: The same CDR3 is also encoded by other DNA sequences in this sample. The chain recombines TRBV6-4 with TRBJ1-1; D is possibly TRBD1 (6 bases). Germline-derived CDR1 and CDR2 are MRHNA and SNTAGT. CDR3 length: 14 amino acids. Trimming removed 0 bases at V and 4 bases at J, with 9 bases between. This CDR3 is CASSDSSRGTEAFF. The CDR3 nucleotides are TGTGCCAGCAGTGACTCGTCCAGGGGCACTGAAGCTTTCTTT.

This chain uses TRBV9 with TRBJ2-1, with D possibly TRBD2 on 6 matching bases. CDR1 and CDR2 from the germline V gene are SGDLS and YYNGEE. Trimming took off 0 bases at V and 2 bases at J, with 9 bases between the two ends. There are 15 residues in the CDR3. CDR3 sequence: CASSVVGGTYNEQFF. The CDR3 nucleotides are TGTGCCAGCAGCGTAGTCGGGGGAACCTACAATGAGCAGTTCTTC.

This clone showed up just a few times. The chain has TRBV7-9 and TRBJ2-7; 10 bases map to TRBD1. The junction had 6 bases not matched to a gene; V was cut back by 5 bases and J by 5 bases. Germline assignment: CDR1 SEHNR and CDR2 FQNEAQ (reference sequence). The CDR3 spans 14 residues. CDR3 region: CASSMGQGNDEQYF. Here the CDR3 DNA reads TGTGCCAGCAGCATGGGACAGGGGAACGACGAGCAGTACTTC.

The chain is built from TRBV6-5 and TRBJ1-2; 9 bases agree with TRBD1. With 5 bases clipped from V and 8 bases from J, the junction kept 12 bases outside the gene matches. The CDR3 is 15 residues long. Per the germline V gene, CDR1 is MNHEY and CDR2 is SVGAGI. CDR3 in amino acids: CASSRDRVGFNGYTF. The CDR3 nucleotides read TGTGCCAGCAGTCGGGACAGGGTTGGATTCAACGGCTACACCTTC.

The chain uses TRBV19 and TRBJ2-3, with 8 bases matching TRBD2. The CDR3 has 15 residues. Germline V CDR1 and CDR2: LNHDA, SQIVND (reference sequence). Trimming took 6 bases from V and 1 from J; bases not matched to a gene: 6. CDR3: CASSSGGARTDTQYF. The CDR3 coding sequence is TGTGCCAGTAGCTCCGGGGGGGCCCGCACAGATACGCAGTATTTT.

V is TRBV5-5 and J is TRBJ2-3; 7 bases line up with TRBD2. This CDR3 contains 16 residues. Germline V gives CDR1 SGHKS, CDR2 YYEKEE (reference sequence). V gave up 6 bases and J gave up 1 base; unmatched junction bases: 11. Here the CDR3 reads CASNLHGLGGTDTQYF. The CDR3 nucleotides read TGTGCCAGCAACCTACACGGACTAGGGGGCACAGATACGCAGTATTTT.

CDR3 sequence (DNA): TGTGCCAGCAGCTTAGTCACGGGCGGGTTCGGAGAAAAACTGTTTTTT. It encodes CASSLVTGGFGEKLFF. The chain carries TRBV7-9 and TRBJ1-4; unclear D gene. CDR1 and CDR2 from the germline V gene are SEHNR and FQNEAQ (reference sequence). The CDR3 is made up of 16 amino acids. V was pared by 1 base and J by 8 bases, with 17 bases between.

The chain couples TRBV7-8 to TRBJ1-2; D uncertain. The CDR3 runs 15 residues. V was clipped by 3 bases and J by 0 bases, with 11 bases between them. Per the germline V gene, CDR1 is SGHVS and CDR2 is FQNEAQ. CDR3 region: CASSLERKANYGYTF. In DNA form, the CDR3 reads TGTGCCAGCAGCTTGGAGAGGAAAGCTAACTATGGCTACACCTTC.

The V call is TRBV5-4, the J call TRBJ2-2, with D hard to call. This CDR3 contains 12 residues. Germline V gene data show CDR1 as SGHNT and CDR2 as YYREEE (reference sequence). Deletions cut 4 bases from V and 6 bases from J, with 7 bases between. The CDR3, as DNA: TGTGCCAGCAGCCCCGTATCCGGGGAGCTGTTTTTT. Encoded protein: CASSPVSGELFF. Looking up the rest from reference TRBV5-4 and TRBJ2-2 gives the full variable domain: ETGVTQSPTHLIKTRGQQVTLRCSSQSGHNTVSWYQQALGQGPQFIFQYYREEENGRGNFPPRFSGLQFPNYSSELNVNALELDDSALYLCASSPVSGELFFGEGSRLTVL.

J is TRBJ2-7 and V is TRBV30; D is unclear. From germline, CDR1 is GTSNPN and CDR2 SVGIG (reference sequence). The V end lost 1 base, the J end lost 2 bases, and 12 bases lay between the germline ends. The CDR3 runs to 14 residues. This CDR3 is CAWSAPPPTYEQYF. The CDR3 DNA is TGTGCCTGGAGTGCCCCGCCCCCTACCTACGAGCAGTACTTC.

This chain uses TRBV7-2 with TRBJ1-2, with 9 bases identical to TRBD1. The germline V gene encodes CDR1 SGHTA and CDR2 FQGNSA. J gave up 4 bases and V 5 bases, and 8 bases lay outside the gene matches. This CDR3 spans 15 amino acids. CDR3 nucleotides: TGTGCCAGCAGCCAACGCGGGACAGGGATCTATGGCTACACCTTC. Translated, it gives CASSQRGTGIYGYTF.

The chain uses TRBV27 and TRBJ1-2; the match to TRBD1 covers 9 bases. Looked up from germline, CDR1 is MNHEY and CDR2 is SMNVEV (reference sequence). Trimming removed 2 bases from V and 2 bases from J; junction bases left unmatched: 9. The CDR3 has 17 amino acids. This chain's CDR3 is CASSLIYGTGLNYGYTF. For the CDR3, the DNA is TGTGCCAGCAGTTTAATCTACGGGACAGGGTTGAACTATGGCTACACCTTC.

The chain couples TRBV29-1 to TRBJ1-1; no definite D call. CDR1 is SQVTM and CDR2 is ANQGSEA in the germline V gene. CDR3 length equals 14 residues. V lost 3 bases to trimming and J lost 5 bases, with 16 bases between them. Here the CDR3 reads CSVDLGRRGTEAFF. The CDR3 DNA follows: TGCAGCGTTGACTTAGGGCGTCGAGGGACTGAAGCTTTCTTT.

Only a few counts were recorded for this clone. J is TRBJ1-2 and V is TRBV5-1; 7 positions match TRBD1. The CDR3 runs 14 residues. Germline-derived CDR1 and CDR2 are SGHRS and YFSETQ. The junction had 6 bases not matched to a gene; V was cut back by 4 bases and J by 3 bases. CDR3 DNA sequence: TGCGCCAGCAGCCCGGGACAGCCCGACTATGGCTACACCTTC. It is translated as CASSPGQPDYGYTF. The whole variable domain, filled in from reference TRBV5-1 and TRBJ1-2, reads KAGVTQTPRYLIKTRGQQVTLSCSPISGHRSVSWYQQTPGQGLQFLFEYFSETQRNKGNFPGRFSGRQFSNSRSEMNVSTLELGDSALYLCASSPGQPDYGYTFGSGTRLTVV.

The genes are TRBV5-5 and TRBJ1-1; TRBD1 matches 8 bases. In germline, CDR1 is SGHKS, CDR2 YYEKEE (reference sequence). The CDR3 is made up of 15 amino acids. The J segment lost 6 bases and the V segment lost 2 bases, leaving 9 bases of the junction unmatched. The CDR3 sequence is CASSFTGGGGAEAFF. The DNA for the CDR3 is TGTGCCAGCAGCTTTACAGGGGGAGGAGGTGCTGAAGCTTTCTTT.